This is a list of T cell receptor beta chains from one sample in a study of CD8 T cells in Susac syndrome. TCRdb called the immunoSEQ multiplex PCR reads again in MiXCR, with one record for every CDR3 protein. Of over 150,000 distinct CDR3 sequences in the sample, 80% to 95% are singletons; the top ten hold around 0.097%. Sequencing was performed on CD4+ T cells from PBMCs. Receptors were obtained from a human donor with multiple sclerosis. CDR3s leave out the opening cysteine and the closing phenylalanine or tryptophan. Clone size is given for some rows only: seen once, a few or many times, or a class if the clone is expanded.

J gene	clone size	V gene	CDR3 length	CDR3 protein
TRBJ2-7	.	TRBV28	11	ASSPSGAGTEY
TRBJ2-6	.	TRBV7-9	15	ASSPYRELTGANVLT
TRBJ2-5	.	TRBV30	12	AWTWDSVRGTQY
TRBJ2-6	.	TRBV4-3	14	ASSQGRMSGANVLT
TRBJ2-5	.	TRBV7-2	13	ASSYQLGLALAQY
TRBJ2-5	.	TRBV30	13	AWRGRAGYQETQY
TRBJ2-7	.	TRBV23-1	11	ASSQQGLYEQY
TRBJ2-7	.	TRBV3-1	11	ASSPSVSYEQY
TRBJ2-3	.	TRBV5-6	13	ASSPPPSSTDTQY
TRBJ2-2	.	TRBV19	14	ASSIGSYANTGELF
TRBJ1-2	.	TRBV4-3	13	ASSLGTRGDYGYT
TRBJ2-1	.	TRBV20-1	11	SLERSTYNEQF
TRBJ2-1	.	TRBV5-1	12	ASSGRDWLDEQF
TRBJ2-3	.	TRBV12-3/TRBV12-4	13	ASSGGQIPTDTQY
TRBJ2-1	.	TRBV25-1	13	ASTDRGARPNEQF
TRBJ2-7	.	TRBV15	12	ATSRTGSSYEQY
TRBJ2-5	.	TRBV20-1	11	SARWDPRETQY
TRBJ2-7	.	TRBV20-1	12	SAIKAGLGEEQY
TRBJ1-6	.	TRBV7-3	11	ASSLSPNSPLH
TRBJ2-1	.	TRBV5-1	13	ASSWTLAPLNEQF
TRBJ2-5	.	TRBV24-1	13	ATSEADRVGETQY
TRBJ1-1	.	TRBV10-3	15	AISEPMRTGPNTEAF
TRBJ2-6	once	TRBV20-1	15	SARDSGTNAGANVLT
TRBJ2-3	.	TRBV20-1	15	SPRAALFGAVTDTQY
TRBJ1-5	.	TRBV29-1	10	SVGQGDQPQH
TRBJ2-1	.	TRBV3-1	11	ASSRSGVDEQF
TRBJ2-1	.	TRBV24-1	12	ATSDLTSIDEQF
TRBJ2-1	.	TRBV3-1	15	ASSQERAQSSYNEQF
TRBJ1-5	few	TRBV4-1	13	ASSPVPGQNQPQH
TRBJ2-5	.	TRBV6-5	11	ASSPSGSQTQY
TRBJ2-7	.	TRBV12-3/TRBV12-4	11	ASSLLRANEQY
TRBJ2-5	.	TRBV20-1	11	SARSPFSETQY
TRBJ2-1	once	TRBV9	14	ASSVGGLAEINEQF
TRBJ1-5	.	TRBV12-3/TRBV12-4	10	ASSPLGQPQH
TRBJ2-7	.	TRBV7-9	11	ASSRSGGAEQY
TRBJ2-7	.	TRBV12-3/TRBV12-4	13	ASSLGGAAAVEQY
TRBJ2-7	.	TRBV2	10	ASKAGAHEQY
TRBJ2-1	.	TRBV25-1	14	ASSESGLGSYNEQF
TRBJ2-7	once	TRBV28	12	ASTPVGGTNEQY
TRBJ2-5	.	TRBV25-1	12	ASSDRLQGVSQY
TRBJ1-2	.	TRBV2	11	ASSQQELHGYT
TRBJ2-3	.	TRBV2	14	ASSPGSALSTDTQY
TRBJ2-7	once	TRBV20-1	12	SARVAGEVYEQY
TRBJ2-2	.	TRBV20-1	14	SARDTGRSDTGELF
TRBJ1-1	.	TRBV5-1	14	ASSPAWPGGNTEAF
TRBJ1-5	.	TRBV12-3/TRBV12-4	12	ASSLRTGERPQH
TRBJ2-5	few	TRBV13	10	ASSLYQETQY
TRBJ2-2	.	TRBV20-1	14	SARKGLAGVDGELF
TRBJ1-1	.	TRBV7-2	13	ASSPRQGYYTEAF
TRBJ2-6	.	TRBV19	14	ASRWAPRSGANVLT
TRBJ2-7	once	TRBV15	14	APPAQNPGPSHEQY